This T cell receptor (beta chain) was sequenced in a study of blood T cell repertoires in COVID-19. Germline CDR1 reads MDHEN; CDR2 reads SYDVKM. V shed 2 bases and J 6 bases; nucleotides not matched to a gene: 5. This CDR3 comprises 15 residues. Here immunoSEQ multiplex PCR was the method, and the copy in TCRdb shows in-frame clones only, minus some. The table lists 75,000 or so clones, around nine tenths of them singletons, with over 4% in the top ten. The receptor was isolated from a woman older than 75 with active or convalescent COVID-19. Sequenced: peripheral blood. The gene calls are TRBV28 and TRBJ2-3; TRBD2 agrees at 10 bases. CDR3 protein: CASSLLLAGSDTQYF. DNA for the CDR3: TGTGCCAGCAGTTTACTACTAGCGGGAAGTGATACGCAGTATTTT. The full variable domain, its missing parts supplied by reference TRBV28 and TRBJ2-3, is DVKVTQSSRYLVKRTGEKVFLECVQDMDHENMFWYRQDPGLGLRLIYFSYDVKMKEKGDIPEGYSVSREKKERFSLILESASTNQTSMYLCASSLLLAGSDTQYFGPGTRLTVL.